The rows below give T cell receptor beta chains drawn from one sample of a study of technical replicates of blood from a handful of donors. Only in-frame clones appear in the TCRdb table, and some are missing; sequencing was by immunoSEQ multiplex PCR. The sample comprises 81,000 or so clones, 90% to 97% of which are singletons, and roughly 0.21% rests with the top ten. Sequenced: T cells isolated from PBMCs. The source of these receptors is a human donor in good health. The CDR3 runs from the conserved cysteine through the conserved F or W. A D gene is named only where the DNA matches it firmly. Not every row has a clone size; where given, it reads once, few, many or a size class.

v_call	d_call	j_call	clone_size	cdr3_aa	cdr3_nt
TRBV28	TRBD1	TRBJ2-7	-	CASRTQGGLVVEQYF	TGTGCCAGCAGGACACAGGGGGGACTGGTCGTCGAGCAGTACTTC
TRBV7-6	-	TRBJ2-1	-	CASSAPGSEQFF	TGTGCCAGCAGTGCCCCAGGGTCGGAGCAGTTCTTC
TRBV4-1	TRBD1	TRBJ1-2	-	CASSQPVQGAANGYTF	TGCGCCAGCAGCCAACCGGTACAGGGGGCGGCGAATGGCTACACCTTC
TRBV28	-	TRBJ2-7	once	CASSSGAVNEQYF	TGTGCCAGCAGTTCGGGAGCTGTAAACGAGCAGTACTTC
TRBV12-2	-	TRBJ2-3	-	CASRRKEREGSTDTQYF	TGTGCAAGTCGCCGTAAAGAGCGGGAGGGTAGCACAGATACGCAGTATTTT
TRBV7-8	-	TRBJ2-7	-	CASSLSRERPVTYEQYF	TGTGCCAGCAGCTTAAGCAGGGAACGACCCGTAACCTACGAGCAGTACTTC
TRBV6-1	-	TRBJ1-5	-	CASSEFGKHQPQHF	TGTGCCAGCAGTGAATTTGGCAAACATCAGCCCCAGCATTTT
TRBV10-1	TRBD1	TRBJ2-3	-	CASRKGGASTDTQYF	TGCGCCAGCAGAAAAGGGGGCGCAAGCACAGATACGCAGTATTTT
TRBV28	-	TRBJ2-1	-	CASSLSATAIRREQFF	TGTGCCAGCAGTTTATCGGCCACAGCCATCAGAAGGGAGCAGTTCTTC
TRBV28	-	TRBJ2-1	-	CASSLLGSGREQFF	TGTGCCAGCAGTTTACTTGGATCGGGTCGTGAGCAGTTCTTC